This T cell receptor beta chain is drawn from a study of cytomegalovirus exposure and HLA in healthy donors. Study-level background: Around 200 million T cells yielded 117 million unique TCR beta sequences, as an earlier analysis found.

Germline V lookup: CDR1 SGHRS, CDR2 YFSETQ. The CDR3 runs 15 residues. Trimming stripped 1 base from V and 5 bases from J, with 16 bases between. PCR used 60 Vbeta primers and 13 Jbeta primers. Generated by immunoSEQ multiplex PCR, the TCRdb table keeps only in-frame clones and is missing some. The sample carries roughly 120,000 clones, about 8.5% recorded once. Note on this clone: The antigen is unknown.

Study-level points and caveats: Beyond CMV serostatus, there was no information to go on about immune exposure. Within an earlier analysis, most TCR beta V segments proved productive either about 87% or about 30% of the time.

The donors, nominally healthy at sampling, likely had unrecorded immune exposures. This chain joins TRBV5-1 and TRBJ2-7; D possibly corresponds to TRBD1 (6 bases). This clonotype was obtained from a man aged 35 to 55 in good health and CMV-seronegative. The sequencing sample was made of PBMCs. The CDR3 loop reads CASSLSIGQTDEQYF. Here the CDR3 DNA reads TGCGCCAGCAGCTTGTCCATTGGACAGACCGACGAGCAGTACTTC.